These 15 T cell receptor beta chains originate from one sample sequenced in a study of blood T cell repertoires in COVID-19. Using immunoSEQ multiplex PCR, the repertoire was profiled, and TCRdb retains in-frame clones only, with some absent. The sample has more than 300,000 clones, around 86% seen once. Sequences were obtained from PBMCs or T cells enriched from blood (not recorded which). These receptors were collected from a woman aged 45-59 years who had recovered from COVID-19.

The chain is built from TRBV23-1 and TRBJ1-1; possible D gene TRBD1, 6 bases. TRBV23-1 is annotated as an ORF whose role is uncertain. The CDR3 has 17 residues. V dropped 2 bases and J dropped 5 bases, with 21 bases sitting between them. The CDR3 reads CASSQPRDIDQLTEAFF. Here the CDR3 DNA reads TGCGCCAGCAGTCAACCCCGGGACATTGATCAACTTACTGAAGCTTTCTTT.

V and J are TRBV15 and TRBJ2-7, with TRBD2 identical over 13 bases. The CDR3 is 15 residues long. V was pared by 5 bases and J by 1 base, with 2 bases of the junction left unmatched. CDR1 and CDR2 (germline): LNHNV, YYDKDF (reference sequence). This CDR3 is CATSRTSGSSYEQYF. The CDR3, as DNA: TGTGCCACCAGCCGGACTAGCGGGAGTTCCTACGAGCAGTACTTC.

The chain couples TRBV7-9 to TRBJ1-2; D perhaps matches TRBD1 (5 bases). The CDR3 is 15 residues long. Per the germline V gene, CDR1 is SEHNR and CDR2 is FQNEAQ (reference sequence). V lost 0 bases, J lost 7 bases, and 15 bases lay in between. The DNA of the CDR3 is TGTGCCAGCAGCTTAGCCAGTTCGCAGGGCAGTGGCTACACCTTC. Amino acids: CASSLASSQGSGYTF. Using reference TRBV7-9 and TRBJ1-2 for the parts outside the CDR3, the full variable domain is DTGVSQNPRHKITKRGQNVTFRCDPISEHNRLYWYRQTLGQGPEFLTYFQNEAQLEKSRLLSDRFSAERPKGSFSTLEIQRTEQGDSAMYLCASSLASSQGSGYTFGSGTRLTVV.

The chain is built from TRBV6-2 or TRBV6-3 and TRBJ1-2, with 8 bases identical to TRBD1. J was trimmed by 5 bases and V by 5 bases; bases with no gene match: 4. This CDR3 is 13 amino acids long. Germline CDR1 MNHEY, CDR2 SVGEGT. The CDR3 loop is CASSETGEYGYTF. CDR3 in DNA: TGTGCCAGCAGTGAGACAGGGGAGTATGGCTACACCTTC.

The chain recombines TRBV3-1 (or the pseudogene TRBV3-2) with TRBJ1-1; tentatively, D is TRBD1 (5 bases). Between the trimmed V and J ends, which lost 2 bases and 6 bases, there was a span of 19 bases. In germline, CDR1 is LGHDT, CDR2 YNNKEL (reference sequence). The CDR3 sequence is 16 residues long. CDR3 coding DNA: TGTGCCAGCAGCCAAATAAATTTAGGGGATGTCGCTGAAGCTTTCTTT. This sequence encodes CASSQINLGDVAEAFF.

The genes are TRBV7-9 and TRBJ2-7; possibly TRBD2 for D (5 bases). Germline CDR1 reads SEHNR; CDR2 reads FQNEAQ (reference sequence). The CDR3 length is 17 residues. V lost 5 bases, J lost 9 bases, and 29 bases lay in between. The DNA for the CDR3 is TGTGCCAGCAGCCCCCTCGCGAGGCGAGATTTGTTTGAGGGGCAGTACTTC. It specifies CASSPLARRDLFEGQYF.

This clone was counted between two and nine times. V gene TRBV20-1 combines with J gene TRBJ2-1; D gene ambiguous. Germline lookup yields CDR1 DFQATT and CDR2 SNEGSKA (reference sequence). V lost 3 bases, J lost 15 bases, and 15 bases lay in between. The CDR3 covers 11 residues. The CDR3 here is CSASDTSPRFF. CDR3 coding DNA: TGCAGTGCTAGCGACACCTCCCCTCGGTTCTTC.

This chain connects TRBV14 to TRBJ1-1; no clear D. The CDR3 extends over 12 amino acids. Trimming shortened V by 1 base and J by 4 bases, and 4 bases separated the two germline ends. The germline CDR1 and CDR2 sequences are SGHDN and FVKESK. The CDR3 protein is CASSQGVTEAFF. In DNA, the CDR3 is TGTGCCAGCAGCCAAGGAGTCACTGAAGCTTTCTTT.

The V call is TRBV5-4, the J call TRBJ2-7; possible D gene TRBD2, 7 bases. The CDR3 length is 17 residues. V lost 4 bases, J lost 4 bases, and 24 bases lay in between. Per the germline V gene, CDR1 is SGHNT and CDR2 is YYREEE (reference sequence). For the CDR3, the DNA is TGTGCCAGCAGCCCGGTTGGGGGGGCAAGGCGGGGTTACGAGCAGTACTTC. Residues: CASSPVGGARRGYEQYF.

The CDR3 DNA is TGTGCCAGCGTTAGCGGGGGGGTCCCAAGCTCCTACAATGAGCAGTTCTTC. Translated: CASVSGGVPSSYNEQFF. V is TRBV21-1 and J is TRBJ2-1; the table assigns TRBD2, which was not confirmed against the DNA. TRBV21-1 is a documented pseudogene. The CDR3 spans 17 residues.

V and J are TRBV27 and TRBJ1-5; D is unclear. Germline CDR1 reads MNHEY; CDR2 reads SMNVEV (reference sequence). The germline V and J ends were trimmed by 5 bases and 0 bases, with 14 bases remaining between them. The length of the CDR3 is 16 residues. The CDR3 DNA reads TGTGCCAGCAGTCCCGTGGGAGGATTTAGCAATCAGCCCCAGCATTTT. Translating it yields CASSPVGGFSNQPQHF.

The chain employs TRBV6-1 and TRBJ2-1; 10 bases map to TRBD2. The germline V gene encodes CDR1 MNHNS and CDR2 SASEGT. The CDR3 contains 15 residues. V was pared by 5 bases and J by 5 bases, with 6 bases of the junction left unmatched. Here the CDR3 reads CASSTGLAYNNEQFF. The DNA of the CDR3 is TGTGCCAGCAGTACGGGACTAGCGTATAACAATGAGCAGTTCTTC.

The V call is TRBV5-8, the J call TRBJ2-6; no clear D. This CDR3 region has 15 residues. Looked up from germline, CDR1 is SGHTS and CDR2 is YDEGEE. V was cut by 1 base and J by 0 bases, with 5 bases left in between. The CDR3 region is CASSLLSSGANVLTF. As DNA, the CDR3 is TGTGCCAGCAGCTTGCTGTCCTCTGGGGCCAACGTCCTGACTTTC.

The V call is TRBV5-5, the J call TRBJ1-4; D not certain. Trimming took off 2 bases at V and 2 bases at J, with 4 bases between the two ends. Germline values: CDR1 SGHKS, CDR2 YYEKEE (reference sequence). There are 13 residues in the CDR3. The DNA of the CDR3 is TGTGCCAGCAGCTTCTACACTAATGAAAAACTGTTTTTT. Amino acid sequence: CASSFYTNEKLFF.

V gene TRBV5-8 combines with J gene TRBJ2-7; no firm D call. Germline CDR1 is SGHTS and CDR2 is YDEGEE. The V gene lost 4 bases and the J gene lost 6 bases, with 11 bases spanning the gap. The CDR3 has 12 residues. The CDR3 DNA follows: TGTGCCAGCAGCCCCCGAGTCGGCGAGCAGTACTTC. As protein: CASSPRVGEQYF.